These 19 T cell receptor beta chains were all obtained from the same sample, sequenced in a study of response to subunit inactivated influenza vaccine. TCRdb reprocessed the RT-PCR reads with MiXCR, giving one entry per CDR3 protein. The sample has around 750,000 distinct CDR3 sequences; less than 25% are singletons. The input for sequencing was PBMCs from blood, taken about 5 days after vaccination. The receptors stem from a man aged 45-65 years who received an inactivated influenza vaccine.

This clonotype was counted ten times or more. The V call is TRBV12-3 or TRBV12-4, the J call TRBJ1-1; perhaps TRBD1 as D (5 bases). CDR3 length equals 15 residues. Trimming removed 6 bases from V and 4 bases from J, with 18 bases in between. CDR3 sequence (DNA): TGTGCCAGCAGCCCCAGACGCGGGGGAGGCACTGAAGCTTTCTTT. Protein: CASSPRRGGGTEAFF.

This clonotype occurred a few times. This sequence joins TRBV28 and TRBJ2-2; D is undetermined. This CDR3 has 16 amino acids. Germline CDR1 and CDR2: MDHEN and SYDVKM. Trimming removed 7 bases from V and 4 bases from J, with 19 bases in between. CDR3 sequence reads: CASTSRPGDSTGELFF. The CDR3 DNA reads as TGTGCCAGCACCTCCCGTCCTGGGGATAGCACCGGGGAGCTGTTTTTT.

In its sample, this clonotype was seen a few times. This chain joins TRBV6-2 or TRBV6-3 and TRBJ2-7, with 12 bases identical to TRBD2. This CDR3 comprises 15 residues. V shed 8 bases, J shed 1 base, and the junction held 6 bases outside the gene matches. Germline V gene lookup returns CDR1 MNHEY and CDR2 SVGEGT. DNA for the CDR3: TGTGCCAGCGAGCTAGCGGGAGGGGCTTCCTACGAGCAGTACTTC. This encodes CASELAGGASYEQYF.

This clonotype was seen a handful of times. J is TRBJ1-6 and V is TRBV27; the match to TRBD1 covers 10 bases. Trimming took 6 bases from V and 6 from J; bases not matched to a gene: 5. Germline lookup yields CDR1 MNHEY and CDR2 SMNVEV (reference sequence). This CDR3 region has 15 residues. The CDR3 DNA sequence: TGTGCCAGCAGGTGGGGGACAGGGGTTAATTCACCCCTCCACTTT. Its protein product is CASRWGTGVNSPLHF.

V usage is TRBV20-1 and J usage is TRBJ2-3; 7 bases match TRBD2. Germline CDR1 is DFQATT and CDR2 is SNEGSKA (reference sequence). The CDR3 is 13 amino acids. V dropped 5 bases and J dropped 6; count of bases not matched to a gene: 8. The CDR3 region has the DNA TGCAGTGCTCCTAGCGGTGGCGGGGATACGCAGTATTTT. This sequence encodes CSAPSGGGDTQYF.

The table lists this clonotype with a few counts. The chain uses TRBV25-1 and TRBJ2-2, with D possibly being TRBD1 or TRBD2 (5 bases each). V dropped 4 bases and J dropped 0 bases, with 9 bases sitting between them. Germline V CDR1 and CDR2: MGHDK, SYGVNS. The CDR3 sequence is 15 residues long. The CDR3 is CASSVGAANTGELFF. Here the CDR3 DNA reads TGTGCCAGCAGTGTCGGGGCCGCGAACACCGGGGAGCTGTTTTTT.

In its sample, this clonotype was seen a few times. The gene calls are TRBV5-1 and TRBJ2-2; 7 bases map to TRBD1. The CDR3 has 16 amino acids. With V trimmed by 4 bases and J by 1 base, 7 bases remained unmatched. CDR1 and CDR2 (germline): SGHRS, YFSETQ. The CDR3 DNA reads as TGCGCCAGCAGCCAGGGGGACACATGGAACACCGGGGAGCTGTTTTTT. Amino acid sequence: CASSQGDTWNTGELFF.

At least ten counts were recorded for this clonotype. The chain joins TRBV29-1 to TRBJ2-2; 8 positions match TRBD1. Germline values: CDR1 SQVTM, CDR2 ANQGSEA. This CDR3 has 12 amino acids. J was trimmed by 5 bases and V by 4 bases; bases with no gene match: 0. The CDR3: CSVGQGTGELFF. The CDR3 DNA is TGCAGCGTTGGACAGGGGACCGGGGAGCTGTTTTTT.

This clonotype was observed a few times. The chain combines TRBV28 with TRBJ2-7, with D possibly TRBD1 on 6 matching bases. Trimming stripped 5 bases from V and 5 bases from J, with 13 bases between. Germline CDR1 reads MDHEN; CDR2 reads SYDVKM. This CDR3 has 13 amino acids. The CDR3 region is CASSAQGWHEQYF. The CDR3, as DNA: TGTGCCAGCAGTGCACAGGGTTGGCACGAGCAGTACTTC.

CDR3 coding DNA: TGCAGCGTTGAGGGGCAGAGGTACGAGCAGTACTTC. Protein sequence: CSVEGQRYEQYF. This chain uses TRBV29-1 with TRBJ2-7, with a possible D match to TRBD1 (5 bases). The CDR3 consists of 12 residues. The V gene's germline CDR1 is SQVTM and CDR2 ANQGSEA. Trimming shortened V by 3 bases and J by 4 bases, and 10 bases separated the two germline ends.

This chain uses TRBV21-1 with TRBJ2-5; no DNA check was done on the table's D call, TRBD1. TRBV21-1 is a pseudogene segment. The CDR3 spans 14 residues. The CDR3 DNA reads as TGTGCCAGCAGCACGGACAGGGCCGGAGAGACCCAGTACTTC. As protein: CASSTDRAGETQYF.

The CDR3 region is CASRKGTGAFGNTIYF. The CDR3 DNA reads as TGTGCCAGCCGAAAGGGGACGGGGGCTTTCGGAAACACCATATATTTT. V is TRBV6-1 and J is TRBJ1-3, with D perhaps matching TRBD1 (6 bases). Germline V lookup: CDR1 MNHNS, CDR2 SASEGT. This CDR3 has 16 residues. With 8 bases removed from V and 4 bases from J, the gap between germline ends came to 21 bases.

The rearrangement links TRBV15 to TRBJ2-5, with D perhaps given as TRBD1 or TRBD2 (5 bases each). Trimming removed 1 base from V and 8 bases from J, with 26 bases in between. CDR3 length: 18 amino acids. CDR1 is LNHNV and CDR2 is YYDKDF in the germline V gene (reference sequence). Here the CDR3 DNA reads TGTGCCACCAGCAGAGGGTTGACAGCCGCCGGGGATGGTGATACCCAGTACTTC. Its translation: CATSRGLTAAGDGDTQYF.

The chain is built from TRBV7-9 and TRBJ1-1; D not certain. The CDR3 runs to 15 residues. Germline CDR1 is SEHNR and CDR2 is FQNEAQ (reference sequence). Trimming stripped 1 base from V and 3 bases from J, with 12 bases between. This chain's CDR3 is CASSLVSGMHTEAFF. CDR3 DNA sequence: TGTGCCAGCAGCTTAGTTTCGGGGATGCACACTGAAGCTTTCTTT. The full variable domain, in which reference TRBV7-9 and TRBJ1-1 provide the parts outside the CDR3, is DTGVSQNPRHKITKRGQNVTFRCDPISEHNRLYWYRQTLGQGPEFLTYFQNEAQLEKSRLLSDRFSAERPKGSFSTLEIQRTEQGDSAMYLCASSLVSGMHTEAFFGQGTRLTVV.

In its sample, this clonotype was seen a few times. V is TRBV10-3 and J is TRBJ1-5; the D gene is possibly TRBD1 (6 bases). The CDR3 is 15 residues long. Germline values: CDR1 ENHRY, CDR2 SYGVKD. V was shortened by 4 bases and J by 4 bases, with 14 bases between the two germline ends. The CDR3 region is CAISGGQGPNQPQHF. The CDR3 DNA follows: TGTGCCATCAGTGGGGGGCAGGGGCCTAATCAGCCCCAGCATTTT.

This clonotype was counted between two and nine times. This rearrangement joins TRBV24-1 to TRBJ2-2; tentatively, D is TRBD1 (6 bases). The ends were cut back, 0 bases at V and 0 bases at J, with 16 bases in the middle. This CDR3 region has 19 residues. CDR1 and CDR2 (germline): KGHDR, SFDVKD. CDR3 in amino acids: CATSDLPRGITSNTGELFF. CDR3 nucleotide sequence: TGTGCCACCAGTGATTTGCCCAGGGGCATCACTTCGAACACCGGGGAGCTGTTTTTT.

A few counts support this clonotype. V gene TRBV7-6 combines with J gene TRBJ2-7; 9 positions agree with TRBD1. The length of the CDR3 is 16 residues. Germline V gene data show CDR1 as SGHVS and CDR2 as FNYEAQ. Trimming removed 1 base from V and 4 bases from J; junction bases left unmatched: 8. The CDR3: CASSLGWGQGRYEQYF. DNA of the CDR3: TGTGCCAGCAGCTTAGGGTGGGGACAGGGAAGATACGAGCAGTACTTC.

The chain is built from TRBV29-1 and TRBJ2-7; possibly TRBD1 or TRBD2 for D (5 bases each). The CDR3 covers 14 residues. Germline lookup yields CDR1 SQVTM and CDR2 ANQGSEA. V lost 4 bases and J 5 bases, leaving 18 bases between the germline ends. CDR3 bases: TGCAGCGTTGCTCAGACCGGGACGATAGACGAGCAGTACTTC. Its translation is CSVAQTGTIDEQYF.

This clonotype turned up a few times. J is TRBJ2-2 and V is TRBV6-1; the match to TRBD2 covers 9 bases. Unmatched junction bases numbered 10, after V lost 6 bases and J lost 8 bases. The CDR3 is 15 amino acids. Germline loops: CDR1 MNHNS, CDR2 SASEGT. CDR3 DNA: TGTGCCAGCAGCATAGCGGGAGACTACCAGGGGGAGCTGTTTTTT. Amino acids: CASSIAGDYQGELFF.